The rows below give T cell receptor beta chains drawn from one sample of a study of blood T cell repertoires in COVID-19. Assay: immunoSEQ multiplex PCR; the TCRdb copy retains only in-frame clones and omits some. The sample records some 260,000 clones, approximately 80% being singletons. Sequencing was done on a sample of peripheral blood. Receptor source: an older man with acute or convalescent COVID-19. The CDR3 runs from the conserved cysteine through the conserved F or W. A D gene is named only where the DNA matches it firmly. Size tells how often a clone was seen (once, few, many) or the class of an expanded clone, and some rows leave it out.

clone size: few
J gene: TRBJ1-2
CDR3 length: 12
V gene: TRBV9
D gene: .
CDR3 DNA: TGTGCCAGCAGCTCGAGTTCCTATGGCTACACCTTC
CDR3 protein: CASSSSSYGYTF

clone size: .
J gene: TRBJ2-1
CDR3 length: 14
V gene: TRBV29-1
D gene: TRBD2
CDR3 DNA: TGCAGCGGAGCGGCGGGGGTCTCCTACAATGAGCAGTTCTTC
CDR3 protein: CSGAAGVSYNEQFF

clone size: .
J gene: TRBJ1-3
CDR3 length: 15
V gene: TRBV19
D gene: .
CDR3 DNA: TGTGCCAGTAGTATAAAACAGGGCGAAGGAAACACCATATATTTT
CDR3 protein: CASSIKQGEGNTIYF

clone size: .
J gene: TRBJ1-2
CDR3 length: 16
V gene: TRBV3-1/TRBV3-2
D gene: .
CDR3 DNA: TGTGCCAGCAGCCAAGATAAGGCAGGGAGGTATGGTGGCTACACCTTC
CDR3 protein: CASSQDKAGRYGGYTF

clone size: few
J gene: TRBJ2-1
CDR3 length: 13
V gene: TRBV6-2/TRBV6-3
D gene: TRBD1
CDR3 DNA: TGTGCCAGCAGTTACTTACAGGGGGGTGAGCAGTTCTTC
CDR3 protein: CASSYLQGGEQFF

clone size: once
J gene: TRBJ1-6
CDR3 length: 15
V gene: TRBV2
D gene: TRBD1
CDR3 DNA: TGTGCCAGCAGTCTCCGGGACAGGGGGTCGTCGGCCCTCCACTTT
CDR3 protein: CASSLRDRGSSALHF

clone size: once
J gene: TRBJ2-7
CDR3 length: 11
V gene: TRBV20-1
D gene: .
CDR3 DNA: TGCAGTGCTAGGAGGGACTACGAGCAGTACTTC
CDR3 protein: CSARRDYEQYF

clone size: .
J gene: TRBJ2-1
CDR3 length: 13
V gene: TRBV12-5
D gene: TRBD1
CDR3 DNA: TGTGCTAGTTCAACCGACAGGGGGCGATATCCGTTCTTC
CDR3 protein: CASSTDRGRYPFF

clone size: .
J gene: TRBJ2-5
CDR3 length: 16
V gene: TRBV2
D gene: TRBD2
CDR3 DNA: TGTGCCAGCAGTCCCGGGACTAGCGGGAAAACGGAGACCCAGTACTTC
CDR3 protein: CASSPGTSGKTETQYF

clone size: .
J gene: TRBJ2-3
CDR3 length: 14
V gene: TRBV18
D gene: TRBD1
CDR3 DNA: TGTGCCAGCTCACCAACAGGGGGCACAGATACGCAGTATTTT
CDR3 protein: CASSPTGGTDTQYF

clone size: .
J gene: TRBJ1-6
CDR3 length: 18
V gene: TRBV21-1
D gene: .
CDR3 DNA: TGTGCCAGCAGCAAACAGGGACAGGGAACCTCCTATAATTCACCCCTCCACTTT
CDR3 protein: CASSKQGQGTSYNSPLHF

clone size: .
J gene: TRBJ1-1
CDR3 length: 12
V gene: TRBV29-1
D gene: TRBD1
CDR3 DNA: TGCAGCGTGGGACAGGGGAGCACTGAAGCTTTCTTT
CDR3 protein: CSVGQGSTEAFF

clone size: .
J gene: TRBJ1-5
CDR3 length: 13
V gene: TRBV28
D gene: TRBD1
CDR3 DNA: TGTGCCAGCAGGGGGACAGGGAATCAGCCCCAGCATTTT
CDR3 protein: CASRGTGNQPQHF

clone size: .
J gene: TRBJ2-7
CDR3 length: 15
V gene: TRBV24-1
D gene: TRBD1
CDR3 DNA: TGTGCCACCAGTGATACCCGGACAGGTCTAGGTCGGCAGTACTTC
CDR3 protein: CATSDTRTGLGRQYF

clone size: .
J gene: TRBJ1-1
CDR3 length: 16
V gene: TRBV18
D gene: .
CDR3 DNA: TGTGCCAGCTCACAGTTGAGCGACAGGTCAAACACTGAAGCTTTCTTT
CDR3 protein: CASSQLSDRSNTEAFF

clone size: once
J gene: TRBJ2-3
CDR3 length: 14
V gene: TRBV7-6
D gene: .
CDR3 DNA: TGTGCCAGCAGCTTACTCGGTGTGTCAGATACGCAGTATTTT
CDR3 protein: CASSLLGVSDTQYF

clone size: .
J gene: TRBJ2-2
CDR3 length: 15
V gene: TRBV28
D gene: .
CDR3 DNA: TGTGCCAGCAGTTTAAAGAGGATGGTGACCGGGGAGCTGTTTTTT
CDR3 protein: CASSLKRMVTGELFF

clone size: .
J gene: TRBJ1-1
CDR3 length: 18
V gene: TRBV11-3
D gene: .
CDR3 DNA: TGTGCCAGCAGCTTAGAAAGTTCGTCCCGGGATATTACGACTGAAGCTTTCTTT
CDR3 protein: CASSLESSSRDITTEAFF

clone size: .
J gene: TRBJ1-6
CDR3 length: 14
V gene: TRBV28
D gene: .
CDR3 DNA: TGTGCCAGCAGGAGCAGGCGGGGTGATTCACCCCTCCACTTT
CDR3 protein: CASRSRRGDSPLHF

clone size: .
J gene: TRBJ1-4
CDR3 length: 13
V gene: TRBV10-2
D gene: .
CDR3 DNA: TGCGCCAGCCGGCAAGGAGGCCGTGAAAAACTGTTTTTT
CDR3 protein: CASRQGGREKLFF

clone size: .
J gene: TRBJ1-5
CDR3 length: 14
V gene: TRBV6-6
D gene: .
CDR3 DNA: TGTGCCTGCGTTGGGAGTGGTAGCAATCAGCCCCAGCATTTT
CDR3 protein: CACVGSGSNQPQHF

clone size: .
J gene: TRBJ2-2
CDR3 length: 14
V gene: TRBV7-2
D gene: .
CDR3 DNA: TGTGCCAGCAGCCTCACAACCAACACCGGGGAGCTGTTTTTT
CDR3 protein: CASSLTTNTGELFF

clone size: .
J gene: TRBJ2-7
CDR3 length: 16
V gene: TRBV6-6
D gene: TRBD1
CDR3 DNA: TGTGCCAGCAGTAGTTCCGGGACAGGGGTTTTCCACGAGCAGTACTTC
CDR3 protein: CASSSSGTGVFHEQYF

clone size: .
J gene: TRBJ2-1
CDR3 length: 15
V gene: TRBV4-2
D gene: .
CDR3 DNA: TGTGCCAGCAGCCGCCCCCGGGGTGGGGTAAATGAGCAGTTCTTC
CDR3 protein: CASSRPRGGVNEQFF

clone size: .
J gene: TRBJ2-1
CDR3 length: 14
V gene: TRBV28
D gene: TRBD1
CDR3 DNA: TGTGCCAGCATGGGGACAGGGGGCATGAATGAGCAGTTCTTC
CDR3 protein: CASMGTGGMNEQFF

clone size: .
J gene: TRBJ2-3
CDR3 length: 13
V gene: TRBV28
D gene: .
CDR3 DNA: TGTGCCAGCAGTTTTACGCGGGTAGATACGCAGTATTTT
CDR3 protein: CASSFTRVDTQYF

clone size: .
J gene: TRBJ2-7
CDR3 length: 14
V gene: TRBV5-1
D gene: TRBD1
CDR3 DNA: TGCGCCAGCAGCTCCAGGGGGATCACCTACGAGCAGTACTTC
CDR3 protein: CASSSRGITYEQYF

clone size: .
J gene: TRBJ2-2
CDR3 length: 14
V gene: TRBV28
D gene: .
CDR3 DNA: TGTGCCAGCTCCCCGGCAGGGTCCACCGGGGAGCTGTTTTTT
CDR3 protein: CASSPAGSTGELFF

clone size: .
J gene: TRBJ2-1
CDR3 length: 14
V gene: TRBV28
D gene: .
CDR3 DNA: TGTGCCAGCAGTATACGAACTCCAGGGATTGAGCAGTTCTTC
CDR3 protein: CASSIRTPGIEQFF

clone size: .
J gene: TRBJ2-7
CDR3 length: 14
V gene: TRBV2
D gene: TRBD1
CDR3 DNA: TGTGCCAGCAGACCGGGACAGGGTTCCTACGAGCAGTACTTC
CDR3 protein: CASRPGQGSYEQYF

clone size: .
J gene: TRBJ1-5
CDR3 length: 13
V gene: TRBV10-3
D gene: TRBD1
CDR3 DNA: TGTGCCATCAGTGTTAACAGGGGGGAGCCCCAGCATTTT
CDR3 protein: CAISVNRGEPQHF

clone size: .
J gene: TRBJ2-3
CDR3 length: 15
V gene: TRBV2
D gene: TRBD2
CDR3 DNA: TGTGCCAGCAGGGCGGGAGGGATTAGCACAGATACGCAGTATTTT
CDR3 protein: CASRAGGISTDTQYF

clone size: .
J gene: TRBJ1-2
CDR3 length: 16
V gene: TRBV28
D gene: TRBD1
CDR3 DNA: TGTGCCAGCAGTCTCCCCGGGGGACAGGGGGCTATAGGCTACACCTTC
CDR3 protein: CASSLPGGQGAIGYTF

clone size: few
J gene: TRBJ1-6
CDR3 length: 15
V gene: TRBV27
D gene: .
CDR3 DNA: TGTGCCACCGGAAAAGGGATTAGGGGTAATTCACCCCTCCACTTT
CDR3 protein: CATGKGIRGNSPLHF

clone size: .
J gene: TRBJ1-5
CDR3 length: 15
V gene: TRBV2
D gene: TRBD1
CDR3 DNA: TGTGCCAGCAGGGCGGACAGGGCCCATAATCAGCCCCAGCATTTT
CDR3 protein: CASRADRAHNQPQHF

clone size: .
J gene: TRBJ2-2
CDR3 length: 16
V gene: TRBV19
D gene: .
CDR3 DNA: TGTGCCAGTAGTATAAGGGGGACGAGGAACACCGGGGAGCTGTTTTTT
CDR3 protein: CASSIRGTRNTGELFF

clone size: .
J gene: TRBJ2-7
CDR3 length: 14
V gene: TRBV15
D gene: .
CDR3 DNA: TGTGCCACCAGCAGAGATCCAGGTATTCGCCCGCAGTACTTC
CDR3 protein: CATSRDPGIRPQYF

clone size: .
J gene: TRBJ1-5
CDR3 length: 16
V gene: TRBV24-1
D gene: TRBD1
CDR3 DNA: TGTGCCACCAGTGATGCCGGGACAGGGGGAAATCAGCCCCAGCATTTT
CDR3 protein: CATSDAGTGGNQPQHF

clone size: .
J gene: TRBJ1-2
CDR3 length: 16
V gene: TRBV27
D gene: TRBD1
CDR3 DNA: TGTGCCAGCAGTCCCGGGACAGGAATGCCTATCTATGGCTACACCTTC
CDR3 protein: CASSPGTGMPIYGYTF

clone size: few
J gene: TRBJ1-6
CDR3 length: 17
V gene: TRBV9
D gene: TRBD1
CDR3 DNA: TGTGCCAGCAGCTCGGGACAGGGGGCGCGGTATAATTCACCCCTCCACTTT
CDR3 protein: CASSSGQGARYNSPLHF

clone size: .
J gene: TRBJ1-6
CDR3 length: 15
V gene: TRBV19
D gene: TRBD1
CDR3 DNA: TGTGCCAGTAGTAGGACAGGAGTCTATAATTCACCCCTCCACTTT
CDR3 protein: CASSRTGVYNSPLHF

clone size: .
J gene: TRBJ1-5
CDR3 length: 15
V gene: TRBV28
D gene: TRBD1
CDR3 DNA: TGTGCCAGCAGTGCACTCAGACAGGGCTATCAGCCCCAGCATTTT
CDR3 protein: CASSALRQGYQPQHF

clone size: .
J gene: TRBJ1-4
CDR3 length: 15
V gene: TRBV5-1
D gene: TRBD1
CDR3 DNA: TGCGCCAGCAGGGCCGGACAGGGGGTAATCGAAAAACTGTTTTTT
CDR3 protein: CASRAGQGVIEKLFF

clone size: .
J gene: TRBJ1-2
CDR3 length: 17
V gene: TRBV7-9
D gene: .
CDR3 DNA: TGTGCCAGCAGCTTATCTATGAAGGGGAACCATAACTATGGCTACACCTTC
CDR3 protein: CASSLSMKGNHNYGYTF

clone size: .
J gene: TRBJ2-1
CDR3 length: 17
V gene: TRBV18
D gene: .
CDR3 DNA: TGTGCCAGCTCACCACAGGCCTTACTCGGAGCCTACAATGAGCAGTTCTTC
CDR3 protein: CASSPQALLGAYNEQFF

clone size: .
J gene: TRBJ1-1
CDR3 length: 15
V gene: TRBV10-3
D gene: .
CDR3 DNA: TGTGCCATCAGTGAGTCGCAATGGGCGAACACTGAAGCTTTCTTT
CDR3 protein: CAISESQWANTEAFF

clone size: .
J gene: TRBJ2-1
CDR3 length: 13
V gene: TRBV19
D gene: TRBD1
CDR3 DNA: TGTGCCAGTAGTATAGGACAGGGAAAAGAGCAGTTCTTC
CDR3 protein: CASSIGQGKEQFF

clone size: once
J gene: TRBJ1-6
CDR3 length: 14
V gene: TRBV10-2
D gene: .
CDR3 DNA: TGCGCCACTTCCCACGGCTCCTATAATTCACCCCTCCACTTT
CDR3 protein: CATSHGSYNSPLHF

clone size: once
J gene: TRBJ1-1
CDR3 length: 14
V gene: TRBV7-2
D gene: TRBD1
CDR3 DNA: TGTGCCAGCAGCCGGGGACAGGGTTACACTGAAGCTTTCTTT
CDR3 protein: CASSRGQGYTEAFF

clone size: .
J gene: TRBJ2-3
CDR3 length: 14
V gene: TRBV18
D gene: .
CDR3 DNA: TGTGCCAGCTCACCGGCAGGGGGCACAGATACGCAGTATTTT
CDR3 protein: CASSPAGGTDTQYF

clone size: .
J gene: TRBJ1-2
CDR3 length: 14
V gene: TRBV5-6
D gene: .
CDR3 DNA: TGTGCCAGCAGTCCCGGGCGGGGCCCTAGTGGCTACACCTTC
CDR3 protein: CASSPGRGPSGYTF

clone size: once
J gene: TRBJ1-6
CDR3 length: 15
V gene: TRBV7-9
D gene: .
CDR3 DNA: TGTGCCAGCACCCTAAGTAGGACACCGAATTCACCCCTCCACTTT
CDR3 protein: CASTLSRTPNSPLHF

clone size: .
J gene: TRBJ2-7
CDR3 length: 15
V gene: TRBV5-1
D gene: TRBD1
CDR3 DNA: TGCGCCAGCAGCTGGACGGGACAGGACTCCTACGAGCAGTACTTC
CDR3 protein: CASSWTGQDSYEQYF

clone size: .
J gene: TRBJ1-2
CDR3 length: 14
V gene: TRBV3-1/TRBV3-2
D gene: TRBD1
CDR3 DNA: TGTGCCAGCAGCCCGGGGACAGGAGACTATGGCTACACCTTC
CDR3 protein: CASSPGTGDYGYTF

clone size: once
J gene: TRBJ1-2
CDR3 length: 14
V gene: TRBV6-6
D gene: .
CDR3 DNA: TGTGCCAGCAGTTACGACAGGTCCTTCTATGGCTACACCTTC
CDR3 protein: CASSYDRSFYGYTF

clone size: .
J gene: TRBJ2-1
CDR3 length: 18
V gene: TRBV24-1
D gene: TRBD2
CDR3 DNA: TGTGCCACCAGTGACAAAGCGGGGGGAAGGAGCTCCTACAATGAGCAGTTCTTC
CDR3 protein: CATSDKAGGRSSYNEQFF

clone size: .
J gene: TRBJ1-2
CDR3 length: 13
V gene: TRBV28
D gene: TRBD1
CDR3 DNA: TGTGCCAGCAGGAATCAGGGGGCTGATGGCTACACCTTC
CDR3 protein: CASRNQGADGYTF

clone size: .
J gene: TRBJ2-7
CDR3 length: 16
V gene: TRBV11-2
D gene: .
CDR3 DNA: TGTGCCAGCAGCTTAGATAGGAATAGCGCACCCTACGAGCAGTACTTC
CDR3 protein: CASSLDRNSAPYEQYF

clone size: .
J gene: TRBJ1-6
CDR3 length: 16
V gene: TRBV19
D gene: TRBD1
CDR3 DNA: TGTGCCAGTAGTAGGACCGGGACAGGCCTCCGGTCACCCCTCCACTTT
CDR3 protein: CASSRTGTGLRSPLHF

clone size: .
J gene: TRBJ2-2
CDR3 length: 14
V gene: TRBV10-3
D gene: .
CDR3 DNA: TGTGCCATCAGCCTGACTAGTCACACCGGGGAGCTGTTTTTT
CDR3 protein: CAISLTSHTGELFF